This paragraph covers one T cell receptor beta chain sequence. Antigen: not known. Viral peptide pools were used in the ViraFEST assay to expand antigen-specific CD4+ T cells, and sequencing came afterward. The culture ran for about 10 days, and then CD4+ T cells were isolated. All vaccine recipients tested negative for nucleocapsid antibodies and had never contracted SARS-CoV-2 infection. IL-2 medium took the place of half the medium on both days 3 and 7. CDR3 size: 15 residues. Germline loops: CDR1 LGHDT, CDR2 YNNKEL (reference sequence). V was pared by 1 base and J by 8 bases, with 10 bases of the junction left unmatched. Only in-frame clones appear in the TCRdb table, and some are missing; sequencing was by immunoSEQ multiplex PCR. The table shows about 41,000 clones, with under 75% occurring only once. The data derive from a study of vaccination effects on CD4 cells after COVID-19. General study findings and limits: After vaccination of healthy people, only 1 of 255 vaccine-induced clones cross-reacted with common cold coronaviruses. Infection- and vaccine-induced clones contracted markedly late after vaccination. Convalescent patients numbered few in the study; early post-infection timepoints were missing entirely.

The sequences come from CD4+ T cells from PBMCs cultured with HCoV-OC43 spike peptides, collected before COVID-19 vaccination. Described subset: HCoV-OC43 spike overlapping peptide pool stimulation. The chain couples TRBV3-1 (or the pseudogene TRBV3-2) to TRBJ1-1; 7 positions agree with TRBD1. The TCR sequence derives from a human donor who received a COVID-19 vaccine. This CDR3 reads CASSQVRDSSIEAFF. In DNA form, the CDR3 reads TGTGCCAGCAGCCAAGTCCGGGACAGCAGTATAGAAGCTTTCTTT.